This entry lists 32 T cell receptor beta chains sequenced from one sample in a study of cytomegalovirus exposure and HLA in healthy donors. Primers included in the PCR were 60 Vbeta and 13 Jbeta primers. The protocol was immunoSEQ multiplex PCR, while the TCRdb copy is restricted to in-frame clones and leaves out a portion. The data contain some 150,000 clones, just under 80% of them singletons. Sequenced material: PBMCs. These TCRs come from a male donor in good health and CMV-seronegative.

This chain joins TRBV7-9 and TRBJ2-2; 11 bases map to TRBD2. V was clipped by 2 bases and J by 4 bases; unmatched bases: 3. The CDR3 contains 16 residues. Germline loops: CDR1 SEHNR, CDR2 FQNEAQ (reference sequence). The CDR3 protein is CASSLTLAGGTGELFF. Written as DNA, the CDR3 is TGTGCCAGCAGCTTAACCCTAGCGGGGGGCACCGGGGAGCTGTTTTTT.

J is TRBJ2-7 and V is TRBV5-1, with D maybe TRBD1 (6 bases). CDR3 length: 13 amino acids. Germline V gene lookup returns CDR1 SGHRS and CDR2 YFSETQ. Trimming took 4 bases from V and 0 from J, leaving 8 bases between them. This chain's CDR3 is CASSGQLSYEQYF. The CDR3 DNA reads TGCGCCAGCAGCGGACAGCTCTCCTACGAGCAGTACTTC.

This clone was detected once. The genes are TRBV27 and TRBJ2-5, with TRBD1 as a possible D gene (7 bases). Germline V gene lookup returns CDR1 MNHEY and CDR2 SMNVEV (reference sequence). This CDR3 has 14 residues. Trimming cost V 6 bases and J 5 bases, with 16 bases left between them. The CDR3 reads CASRRAGGIETQYF. In DNA, the CDR3 is TGTGCCAGCAGGCGCGCAGGGGGGATCGAGACCCAGTACTTC.

The CDR3 bases are TGTGCCAGCAGCGCCGGGACAGGGTATGGCTACACCTTC. Residues: CASSAGTGYGYTF. This sequence joins TRBV7-2 and TRBJ1-2; 9 bases map to TRBD1. V dropped 5 bases and J dropped 5; count of bases not matched to a gene: 3. From germline, CDR1 is SGHTA and CDR2 FQGNSA. The CDR3 is 13 residues long.

The chain joins TRBV7-6 to TRBJ2-4; D might be TRBD1 (6 bases). The CDR3 extends over 14 amino acids. Trimming removed 5 bases at V and 0 bases at J, with 8 bases between. Germline CDR1 is SGHVS and CDR2 is FNYEAQ. The CDR3 reads CASSPDRAKNIQYF. DNA for the CDR3: TGTGCCAGCAGCCCGGACAGAGCCAAAAACATTCAGTACTTC.

The V gene is TRBV6-4, the J gene TRBJ1-6; 7 nucleotides line up with TRBD1. The V gene end was trimmed by 5 bases and the J gene end by 6 bases; junction bases not matched to a gene: 4. There are 14 residues in the CDR3. Germline values: CDR1 MRHNA, CDR2 SNTAGT. The chain's CDR3 is CASSLGTVNSPLHF. In DNA form, the CDR3 reads TGTGCCAGCAGTCTCGGGACAGTTAATTCACCCCTCCACTTT.

The chain carries TRBV2 and TRBJ1-1, with 9 bases lining up with TRBD1. V lost 6 bases and J lost 7; bases outside the gene matches: 3. The CDR3 covers 12 residues. Looked up from germline, CDR1 is SNHLY and CDR2 is FYNNEI. CDR3 region: CASRGQGGEAFF. The CDR3 bases are TGTGCCAGCAGGGGACAGGGAGGTGAAGCTTTCTTT.

This clone was seen a handful of times. The chain is built from TRBV4-1 and TRBJ2-1; tentative D call: TRBD1 (6 bases). Trimming took 1 base from V and 3 from J, leaving 10 bases between them. CDR1 and CDR2 from the germline V gene are MGHRA and YSYEKL. The CDR3 spans 15 residues. CDR3 nucleotides: TGCGCCAGCAGCCAAGTAGACAGGCGCTACAATGAGCAGTTCTTC. Its protein product is CASSQVDRRYNEQFF.

The chain is built from TRBV12-5 and TRBJ1-2; tentatively, D is TRBD1 (5 bases). Trimming removed 6 bases from V and 8 bases from J, with 25 bases in between. The V gene's germline CDR1 is LGHNT and CDR2 FRNRAP. This CDR3 is built from 16 residues. The CDR3 reads CASGGIEGLRGYGYTF. CDR3 DNA: TGTGCTAGTGGGGGAATCGAGGGACTTAGGGGTTACGGCTACACCTTC. The variable domain in full, completed from reference TRBV12-5 and TRBJ1-2, reads DARVTQTPRHKVTEMGQEVTMRCQPILGHNTVFWYRQTMMQGLELLAYFRNRAPLDDSGMPKDRFSAEMPDATLATLKIQPSEPRDSAVYFCASGGIEGLRGYGYTFGSGTRLTVV.

The rearrangement uses TRBV6-5 and TRBJ2-6; D not certain. Germline CDR1 is MNHEY and CDR2 is SVGAGI. The CDR3 is made up of 16 amino acids. The germline V and J ends were trimmed by 0 bases and 0 bases, with 6 bases remaining between them. CDR3: CASSYSQSSGANVLTF. DNA for the CDR3: TGTGCCAGCAGTTACTCTCAGTCCTCTGGGGCCAACGTCCTGACTTTC.

The chain couples TRBV7-3 to TRBJ2-1; 14 bases agree with TRBD2. Germline CDR1 SGHTA, CDR2 FQGTGA. V shed 4 bases and J 7 bases; nucleotides not matched to a gene: 3. This CDR3 has 15 amino acids. The CDR3 spells CASSSGLAGANEQFF. The CDR3 DNA is TGTGCCAGCAGCTCGGGACTAGCGGGGGCTAATGAGCAGTTCTTC. Filled out from reference TRBV7-3 and TRBJ2-1, the complete variable domain reads GAGVSQTPSNKVTEKGKYVELRCDPISGHTALYWYRQSLGQGPEFLIYFQGTGAADDSGLPNDRFFAVRPEGSVSTLKIQRTERGDSAVYLCASSSGLAGANEQFFGPGTRLTVL.

The genes are TRBV9 and TRBJ2-2; D perhaps matches TRBD1 (6 bases). The CDR3 has 14 residues. CDR1 is SGDLS, CDR2 YYNGEE, per germline. The V and J ends lost 3 bases and 1 base respectively, with 7 bases between them. The CDR3 nucleotides read TGTGCCAGCAGCGAACAGGGGAACACCGGGGAGCTGTTTTTT. It is translated as CASSEQGNTGELFF.

The chain is built from TRBV6-5 and TRBJ1-1, with D possibly being TRBD1 (5 bases). The CDR3 consists of 15 residues. V was clipped by 5 bases and J by 1 base, with 14 bases between them. CDR1 and CDR2 (germline): MNHEY, SVGAGI. This chain's CDR3 is CASSVVRGGNTEAFF. CDR3 in DNA: TGTGCCAGCAGTGTCGTCCGGGGGGGGAACACTGAAGCTTTCTTT.

Regarding this clone: This sample includes further DNA sequences coding for the same CDR3. The chain links TRBV15 to TRBJ2-7; D remains unclear. Germline V CDR1 and CDR2: LNHNV, YYDKDF (reference sequence). CDR3 length equals 14 residues. The V end was cut by 0 bases, the J end by 0 bases, with 6 bases between. The CDR3 is CATSRETGSYEQYF. CDR3 in DNA: TGTGCCACCAGCAGAGAAACGGGCTCCTACGAGCAGTACTTC.

This clone occurred many times. The chain recombines TRBV19 with TRBJ1-5; the match to TRBD1 covers 8 bases. Germline CDR1 is LNHDA and CDR2 is SQIVND (reference sequence). This CDR3 comprises 13 residues. The V segment lost 9 bases and the J segment 6 bases; nucleotides outside the gene matches: 7. The DNA for the CDR3 is TGTGCCAGCGGGGGACAGGTTGCTCAGCCCCAGCATTTT. Protein: CASGGQVAQPQHF.

This clone was seen more than once but under ten times. The chain recombines TRBV10-3 with TRBJ2-1, with 8 bases matching TRBD2. The ends lost 6 bases at V and 15 bases at J; junction bases unmatched: 16. CDR1 is ENHRY and CDR2 is SYGVKD in the germline V gene. This CDR3 is built from 14 residues. CDR3 sequence (DNA): TGTGCCATCAGCCCCAAGGAAGCGGGGGATTCTACGTTCTTC. Protein: CAISPKEAGDSTFF.

The chain couples TRBV7-2 to TRBJ2-3; 9 bases are shared with TRBD1. This CDR3 has 15 residues. V gave up 3 bases and J gave up 5 bases; unmatched junction bases: 6. Germline V gene sequence: CDR1 SGHTA, CDR2 FQGNSA. The chain's CDR3 is CASSFGQGKEDTQYF. Written as DNA, the CDR3 is TGTGCCAGCAGCTTCGGACAGGGGAAGGAAGATACGCAGTATTTT.

This clone occurred once. The chain recombines TRBV12-5 with TRBJ1-5, with 7 bases identical to TRBD1. Germline-derived CDR1 and CDR2 are LGHNT and FRNRAP. V dropped 7 bases and J dropped 6; count of bases not matched to a gene: 6. There are 13 residues in the CDR3. DNA for the CDR3: TGTGCTAGTGCCCCGACAGGGAGTCAGCCCCAGCATTTT. As protein: CASAPTGSQPQHF.

The chain recombines TRBV27 with TRBJ1-6; a weak D match, TRBD1 (6 bases). Deletions cut 3 bases from V and 8 bases from J, with 14 bases between. CDR1 is MNHEY and CDR2 is SMNVEV in the germline V gene (reference sequence). CDR3 length equals 15 residues. The CDR3 is CASSFLAGVDSPLHF. The CDR3, as DNA: TGTGCCAGCAGTTTTTTAGCAGGGGTGGATTCACCCCTCCACTTT.

The chain employs TRBV7-9 and TRBJ2-2; weak D call: TRBD1 (5 bases). The germline V gene encodes CDR1 SEHNR and CDR2 FQNEAQ (reference sequence). Deletions cut 2 bases from V and 0 bases from J, with 7 bases between. This CDR3 is 15 amino acids long. CDR3 residues: CASSLSGPNTGELFF. The CDR3 region has the DNA TGTGCCAGCAGCTTATCAGGGCCGAACACCGGGGAGCTGTTTTTT.

The rearrangement joins TRBV18 to TRBJ2-7; TRBD1 is a possible D gene (6 bases). V lost 6 bases and J lost 3, with 12 bases in between. CDR1 is KGHSH and CDR2 is LQKENI in the germline V gene. The CDR3 runs to 13 residues. CDR3 loop: CASSYREDYEQYF. Written as DNA, the CDR3 is TGTGCCAGCTCGTACAGGGAAGACTACGAGCAGTACTTC.

This clone showed up just once. This rearrangement joins TRBV5-5 to TRBJ2-5, with 11 bases identical to TRBD1. This CDR3 has 17 amino acids. The germline CDR1 and CDR2 sequences are SGHKS and YYEKEE (reference sequence). V was pared by 3 bases and J by 2 bases, with 9 bases of the junction left unmatched. CDR3 sequence reads: CASSSRDRGLTQETQYF. The CDR3 nucleotides are TGTGCCAGCAGCTCCCGGGACAGGGGGTTAACGCAAGAGACCCAGTACTTC.

The V call is TRBV15, the J call TRBJ1-6; tentative D call: TRBD1 (5 bases). Germline lookup yields CDR1 LNHNV and CDR2 YYDKDF (reference sequence). With 5 bases removed from V and 8 bases from J, the gap between germline ends came to 13 bases. The CDR3 has 14 residues. Here the CDR3 reads CATSRRGRDSPLHF. The CDR3 region has the DNA TGTGCCACCAGCCGGAGGGGAAGAGATTCACCCCTCCACTTT.

The chain combines TRBV5-1 with TRBJ1-2; a weak D match, TRBD1 (6 bases). Germline assignment: CDR1 SGHRS and CDR2 YFSETQ. The length of the CDR3 is 12 residues. V shed 4 bases and J shed 4 bases, with 8 bases lying between them. The CDR3 DNA is TGCGCCAGCAGCGGGGGCGTCTATGGCTACACCTTC. Amino acid sequence: CASSGGVYGYTF.

The chain uses TRBV7-2 and TRBJ1-1; no clear D gene. The V end lost 5 bases, the J end lost 4 bases, and 11 bases lay between the germline ends. CDR3 length: 13 amino acids. Looked up from germline, CDR1 is SGHTA and CDR2 is FQGNSA. CDR3 sequence: CASSPPASTEAFF. The CDR3 nucleotides read TGTGCCAGCAGCCCGCCCGCGAGCACTGAAGCTTTCTTT.

This chain links TRBV18 with TRBJ2-1; a weak D match, TRBD1 (6 bases). Per the germline V gene, CDR1 is KGHSH and CDR2 is LQKENI. Trimming stripped 3 bases from V and 7 bases from J, with 10 bases between. The length of the CDR3 is 13 residues. The CDR3 sequence is CASSPAGTNEQFF. The DNA of the CDR3 is TGTGCCAGCTCACCGGCAGGGACAAATGAGCAGTTCTTC.

This chain uses TRBV2 with TRBJ2-3, with D perhaps TRBD1 (6 bases). Germline V gene sequence: CDR1 SNHLY, CDR2 FYNNEI. V was pared by 9 bases and J by 3 bases, with 19 bases between. This CDR3 spans 15 amino acids. The CDR3 here is CASQRLTGRTDTQYF. The CDR3, as DNA: TGTGCCAGTCAACGGTTAACAGGGCGGACAGATACGCAGTATTTT.

The genes are TRBV7-2 and TRBJ2-3; no reliable D call. V was pared by 2 bases and J by 1 base, with 13 bases between. Germline V gene lookup returns CDR1 SGHTA and CDR2 FQGNSA. The CDR3 consists of 16 residues. This chain's CDR3 is CASSLRRGGGTDTQYF. Here the CDR3 DNA reads TGTGCCAGCAGCTTACGTCGTGGCGGCGGCACAGATACGCAGTATTTT.

The chain links TRBV5-1 to TRBJ2-7; 11 positions agree with TRBD2. Germline trimming cut 0 bases from V and 4 bases from J; bases unmatched to any gene: 3. The CDR3 runs 15 residues. Germline V gene sequence: CDR1 SGHRS, CDR2 YFSETQ. The CDR3 nucleotides read TGCGCCAGCAGCTTGGGTACTAGCGGGGGTTACGAGCAGTACTTC. This translates into CASSLGTSGGYEQYF.

This clone is a singleton in its sample. Here the CDR3 DNA reads TGTGCCAGCACCGCCGGGACTAGCGGGGGGGCAGATACGCAGTATTTT. Residues: CASTAGTSGGADTQYF. The chain carries TRBV7-2 and TRBJ2-3; TRBD2 matches 16 bases. V lost 7 bases and J lost 4; bases outside the gene matches: 5. This CDR3 comprises 16 residues. Germline V lookup: CDR1 SGHTA, CDR2 FQGNSA.

This clone was seen only once. The V gene is TRBV27, the J gene TRBJ1-6, with TRBD1 identical over 7 bases. Germline V lookup: CDR1 MNHEY, CDR2 SMNVEV (reference sequence). The CDR3 has 14 amino acids. Trimming cost V 6 bases and J 6 bases; bases outside gene matches: 5. The CDR3 nucleotides are TGTGCCAGCAGGGTGGGACAGCCTAATTCACCCCTCCACTTT. Protein product: CASRVGQPNSPLHF.

The CDR3 DNA follows: TGTGCCAGCAGTGTCCGGGAACTAAACACTGAAGCTTTCTTT. Protein product: CASSVRELNTEAFF. The chain joins TRBV2 to TRBJ1-1; the D is unclear. Germline V lookup: CDR1 SNHLY, CDR2 FYNNEI. The V end was cut by 4 bases, the J end by 2 bases, with 11 bases between. This CDR3 spans 14 amino acids. The entire variable domain, with the rest obtained from reference TRBV2 and TRBJ1-1, is as follows: EPEVTQTPSHQVTQMGQEVILRCVPISNHLYFYWYRQILGQKVEFLVSFYNNEISEKSEIFDDQFSVERPDGSNFTLKIRSTKLEDSAMYFCASSVRELNTEAFFGQGTRLTVV.